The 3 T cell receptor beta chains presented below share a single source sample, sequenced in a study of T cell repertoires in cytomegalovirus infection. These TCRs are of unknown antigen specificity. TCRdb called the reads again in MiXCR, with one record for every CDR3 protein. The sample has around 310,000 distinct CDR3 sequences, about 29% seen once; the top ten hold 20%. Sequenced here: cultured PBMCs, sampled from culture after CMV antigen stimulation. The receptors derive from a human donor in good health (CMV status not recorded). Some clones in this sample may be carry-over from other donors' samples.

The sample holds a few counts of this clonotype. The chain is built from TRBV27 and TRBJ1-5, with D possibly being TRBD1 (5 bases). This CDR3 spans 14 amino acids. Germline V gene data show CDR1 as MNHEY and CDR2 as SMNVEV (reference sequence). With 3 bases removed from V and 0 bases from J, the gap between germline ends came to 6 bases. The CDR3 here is CASSFQGSNQPQHF. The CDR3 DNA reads TGTGCCAGCAGTTTCCAGGGTAGCAATCAGCCCCAGCATTTT.

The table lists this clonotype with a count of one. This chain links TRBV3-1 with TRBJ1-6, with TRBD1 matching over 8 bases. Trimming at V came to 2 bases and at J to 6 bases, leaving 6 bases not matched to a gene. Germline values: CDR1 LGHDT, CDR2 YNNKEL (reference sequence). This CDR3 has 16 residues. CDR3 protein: CASSQQGAVSNSPLHF. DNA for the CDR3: TGTGCCAGCAGCCAACAGGGGGCAGTTAGTAATTCACCCCTCCACTTT. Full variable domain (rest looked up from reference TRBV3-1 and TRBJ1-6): DTAVSQTPKYLVTQMGNDKSIKCEQNLGHDTMYWYKQDSKKFLKIMFSYNNKELIINETVPNRFSPKSPDKAHLNLHINSLELGDSAVYFCASSQQGAVSNSPLHFGNGTRLTVT.

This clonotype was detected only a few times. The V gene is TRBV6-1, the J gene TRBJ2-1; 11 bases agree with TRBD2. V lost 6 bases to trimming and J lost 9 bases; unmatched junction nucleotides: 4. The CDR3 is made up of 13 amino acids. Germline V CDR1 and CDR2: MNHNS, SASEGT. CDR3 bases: TGTGCCAGCAGCCTTAGCGGGAGGGGTGAGCAGTTCTTC. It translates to CASSLSGRGEQFF.